This T cell receptor (beta chain) comes out of a study of T cell repertoires in cytomegalovirus infection. Across the study: A matching HLA type, together with CMV infection, was signaled by public TCR beta signatures.

This CDR3 spans 14 amino acids. The V gene end was trimmed by 8 bases and the J gene end by 10 bases; junction bases not matched to a gene: 10. MiXCR, run by TCRdb on the reads, gives a single entry per CDR3 protein. The repertoire holds hundreds of thousands of distinct CDR3 sequences, with 25% to 40% as singletons. Study-level points and caveats: The cumulative frequency of public TCR beta families identified carriers of CMV plus the relevant HLA. HLA-C-restricted CMV-specific TCR beta clonotypes were dominant in the ex vivo response.

To note about this clonotype: No antigen is known for it.

This clonotype was obtained from a human donor in good health (CMV status not recorded). Some clones in this sample may be carry-over from other donors' samples. What was sequenced was PBMCs. The V and J genes are TRBV12-3 or TRBV12-4 and TRBJ2-1, with 11 positions matching TRBD2. The CDR3 spells CASLLAGGLKEQFF. In DNA, the CDR3 is TGTGCCAGCCTTCTAGCGGGGGGCCTTAAGGAGCAGTTCTTC.